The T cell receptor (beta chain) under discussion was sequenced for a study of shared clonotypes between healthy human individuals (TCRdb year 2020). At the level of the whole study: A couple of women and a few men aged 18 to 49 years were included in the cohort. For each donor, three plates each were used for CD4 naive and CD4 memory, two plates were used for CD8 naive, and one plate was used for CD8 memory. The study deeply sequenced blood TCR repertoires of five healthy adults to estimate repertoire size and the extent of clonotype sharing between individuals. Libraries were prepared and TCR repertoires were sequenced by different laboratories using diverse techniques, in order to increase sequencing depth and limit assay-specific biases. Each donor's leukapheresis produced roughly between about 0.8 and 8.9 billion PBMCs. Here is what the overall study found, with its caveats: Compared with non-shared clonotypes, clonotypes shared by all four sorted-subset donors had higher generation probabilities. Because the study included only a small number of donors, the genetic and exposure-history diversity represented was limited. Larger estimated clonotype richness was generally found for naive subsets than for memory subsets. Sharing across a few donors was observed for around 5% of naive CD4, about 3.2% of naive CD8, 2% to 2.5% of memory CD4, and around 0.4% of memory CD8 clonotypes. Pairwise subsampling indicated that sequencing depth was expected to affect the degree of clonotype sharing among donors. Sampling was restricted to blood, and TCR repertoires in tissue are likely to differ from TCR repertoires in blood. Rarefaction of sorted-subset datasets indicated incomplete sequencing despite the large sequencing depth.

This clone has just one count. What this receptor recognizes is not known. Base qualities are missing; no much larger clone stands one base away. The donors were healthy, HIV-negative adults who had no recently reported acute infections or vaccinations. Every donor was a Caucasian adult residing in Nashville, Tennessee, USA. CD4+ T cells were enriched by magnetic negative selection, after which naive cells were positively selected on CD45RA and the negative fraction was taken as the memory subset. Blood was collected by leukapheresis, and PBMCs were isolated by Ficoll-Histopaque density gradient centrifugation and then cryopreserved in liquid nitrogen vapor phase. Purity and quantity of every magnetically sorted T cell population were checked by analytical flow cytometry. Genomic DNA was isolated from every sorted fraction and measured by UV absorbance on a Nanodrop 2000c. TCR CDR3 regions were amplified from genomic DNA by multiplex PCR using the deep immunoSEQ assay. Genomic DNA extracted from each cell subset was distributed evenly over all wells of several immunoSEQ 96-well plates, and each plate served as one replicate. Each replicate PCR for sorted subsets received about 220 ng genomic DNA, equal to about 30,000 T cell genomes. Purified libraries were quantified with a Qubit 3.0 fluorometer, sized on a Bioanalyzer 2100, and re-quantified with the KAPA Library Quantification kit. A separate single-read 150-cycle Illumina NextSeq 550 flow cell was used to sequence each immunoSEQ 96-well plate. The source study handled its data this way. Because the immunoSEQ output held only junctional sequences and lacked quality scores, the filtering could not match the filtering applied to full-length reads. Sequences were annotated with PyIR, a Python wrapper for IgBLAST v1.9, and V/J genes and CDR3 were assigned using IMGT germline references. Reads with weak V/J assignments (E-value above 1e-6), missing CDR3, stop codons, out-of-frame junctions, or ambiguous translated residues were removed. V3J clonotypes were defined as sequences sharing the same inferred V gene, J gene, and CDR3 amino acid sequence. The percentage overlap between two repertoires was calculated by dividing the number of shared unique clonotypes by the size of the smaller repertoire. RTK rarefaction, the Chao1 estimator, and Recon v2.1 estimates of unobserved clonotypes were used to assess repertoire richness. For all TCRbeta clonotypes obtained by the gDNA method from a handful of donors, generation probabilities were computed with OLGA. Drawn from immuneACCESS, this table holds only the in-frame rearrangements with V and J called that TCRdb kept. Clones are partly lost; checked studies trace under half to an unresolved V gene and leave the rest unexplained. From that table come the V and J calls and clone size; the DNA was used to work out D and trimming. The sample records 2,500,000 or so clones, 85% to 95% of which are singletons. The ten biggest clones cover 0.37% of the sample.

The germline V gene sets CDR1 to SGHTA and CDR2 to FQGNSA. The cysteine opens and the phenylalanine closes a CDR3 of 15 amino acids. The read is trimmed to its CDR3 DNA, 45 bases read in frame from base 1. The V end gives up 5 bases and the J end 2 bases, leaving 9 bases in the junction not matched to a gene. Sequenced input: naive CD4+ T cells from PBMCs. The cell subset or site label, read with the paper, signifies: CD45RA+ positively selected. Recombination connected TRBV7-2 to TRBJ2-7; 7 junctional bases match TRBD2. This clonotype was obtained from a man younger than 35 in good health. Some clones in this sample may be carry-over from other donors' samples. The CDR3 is CASSRGASGAYEQYF. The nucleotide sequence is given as TGTGCCAGCAGCCGCGGGGCTAGCGGTGCCTACGAGCAGTACTTC.